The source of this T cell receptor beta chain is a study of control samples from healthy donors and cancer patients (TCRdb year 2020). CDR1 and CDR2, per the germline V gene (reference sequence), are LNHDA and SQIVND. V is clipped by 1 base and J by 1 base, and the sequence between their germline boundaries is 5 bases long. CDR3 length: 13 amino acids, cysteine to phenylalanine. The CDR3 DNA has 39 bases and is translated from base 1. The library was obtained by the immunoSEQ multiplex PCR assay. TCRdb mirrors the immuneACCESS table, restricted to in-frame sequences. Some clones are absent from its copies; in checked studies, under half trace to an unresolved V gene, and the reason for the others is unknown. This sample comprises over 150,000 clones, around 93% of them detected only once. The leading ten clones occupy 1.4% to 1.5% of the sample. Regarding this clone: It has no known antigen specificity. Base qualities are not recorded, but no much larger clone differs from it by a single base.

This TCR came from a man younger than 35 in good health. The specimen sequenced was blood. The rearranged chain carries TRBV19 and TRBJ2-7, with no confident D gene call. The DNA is TGTGCCAGTAGTATAGGCCCTTCCTACGAGCAGTACTTC. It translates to CASSIGPSYEQYF.